The T cell receptor (beta chain) described here comes from a study of T cell repertoires in cytomegalovirus infection. Study as a whole: Used in the study were CMV epitopes, some recently identified and HLA-C-restricted, others well-studied and HLA-B-restricted. CMV infection plus the matching HLA type was flagged by public TCR beta signatures.

Of note for this clonotype: Its antigen remains unknown.

TCRdb fed the reads into MiXCR, producing one record per CDR3 protein. The repertoire holds about 160,000 distinct CDR3 sequences, less than 25% seen once, with 25% in the top ten. Broader study findings: The study found HLA-C-restricted CMV-specific TCR beta clonotypes dominating the ex vivo response.

The ends lost 2 bases at V and 0 bases at J; junction bases unmatched: 10. Germline lookup yields CDR1 MNHEY and CDR2 SVGEGT. The CDR3 runs 19 residues. The sequence came from a human donor in good health (CMV status not recorded). Some clones in this sample may be carry-over from other donors' samples. The chain recombines TRBV6-2 or TRBV6-3 with TRBJ1-5, with 10 bases lining up with TRBD1. The source was CD8+ T cells from cultured PBMCs, collected from culture after CMV antigen stimulation. The DNA of the CDR3 is TGTGCCAGCAGTTACGATATCGGACAGGGGGAAGATAGCAATCAGCCCCAGCATTTT. Amino acids: CASSYDIGQGEDSNQPQHF.